Listed below are T cell receptor beta chains from one sample, sequenced in a study of T cells in Graves' hyperthyroidism and ophthalmopathy. TCRdb ran MiXCR on the multiplex PCR reads and lists one entry per CDR3 protein. Here the sample spans about 560,000 distinct CDR3 sequences, approximately 14% being singletons. Material: blood. These receptors all stem from a woman between 40 and 55 years old with Graves' hyperthyroidism. CDR3s include the opening cysteine and the closing phenylalanine or tryptophan. Each record gives: V gene, clone size, J gene, D gene, CDR3 protein, CDR3 DNA. D genes are given only for firm matches. Size is stated for part of the rows, as once, few or many counts, or as a class when the clone is expanded.

TRBV27	few	TRBJ1-4	TRBD1	CASSLWTGSNEKLFF	TGTGCCAGCAGTTTATGGACAGGGAGTAATGAAAAACTGTTTTTT
TRBV6-1	NA	TRBJ2-5	NA	CATLSPGLGETQYF	TGTGCCACCCTTAGCCCAGGGCTCGGGGAGACCCAGTACTTC
TRBV3-1	many	TRBJ1-6	NA	CASSQVTTNSPLHF	TGTGCCAGCAGCCAAGTAACAACAAATTCACCCCTCCACTTT
TRBV27	NA	TRBJ1-6	NA	CASSLYGKEGSSPLHF	TGTGCCAGCAGTTTATATGGGAAGGAGGGTAGTTCACCCCTCCACTTT
TRBV20-1	many	TRBJ2-1	NA	CSARNDSLGEQFF	TGCAGTGCTAGAAACGACTCGCTGGGTGAGCAGTTCTTC
TRBV7-4	NA	TRBJ1-4	NA	CASSDTDFNEKLFF	TGTGCCAGCAGTGATACAGATTTTAATGAAAAACTGTTTTTT
TRBV18	many	TRBJ1-6	NA	CASSPPDSPLHF	TGTGCCAGCTCACCACCGGATTCACCCCTCCACTTT
TRBV2	many	TRBJ1-6	TRBD1	CASSAGTGNSPLHF	TGTGCCAGCAGTGCTGGGACAGGGAATTCACCCCTCCACTTT
TRBV6-9	NA	TRBJ2-7	TRBD1	CASSSDRDRGSRYEQYF	TGTGCCAGCAGTTCCGACCGGGACAGGGGAAGTAGGTACGAGCAGTACTTC
TRBV3-1	many	TRBJ2-3	TRBD1	CASSQGTGGTDTQYF	TGTGCCAGCAGCCAAGGGACAGGGGGGACAGATACGCAGTATTTT
TRBV20-1	many	TRBJ2-7	NA	CSARGVNSALGEQYF	TGCAGTGCTAGAGGTGTAAACAGTGCCTTGGGGGAGCAGTACTTC
TRBV10-3	few	TRBJ2-3	NA	CAISVARTDTQYF	TGTGCCATCAGTGTGGCTCGGACAGATACGCAGTATTTT
TRBV15	NA	TRBJ2-7	NA	CATTNGRDSEQYF	TGTGCCACCACGAATGGTAGGGACTCGGAGCAGTACTTC
TRBV4-1	NA	TRBJ1-1	NA	CASSRLQVENTEAFF	TGCGCCAGCAGCCGATTACAGGTGGAGAACACTGAAGCTTTCTTT
TRBV19	NA	TRBJ2-3	NA	CASSIDREILRFNTDTQYF	TGTGCCAGTAGTATAGATCGTGAAATCCTTCGTTTCAACACAGATACGCAGTATTTT
TRBV6-1	many	TRBJ2-7	TRBD2	CASRGTGESRPGLAGGSYEQYF	TGTGCCAGCAGAGGGACAGGGGAGTCCCGCCCGGGACTAGCGGGAGGCTCCTACGAGCAGTACTTC
TRBV4-1	NA	TRBJ2-3	NA	CASSQDPAGTDTQYF	TGCGCTAGCAGCCAAGATCCGGCAGGCACAGATACGCAGTATTTT